This T cell receptor (beta chain) was retrieved from a study of shared T cell receptors in the human thymus. There are 16 residues in the CDR3. The V gene end was trimmed by 1 base and the J gene end by 3 bases; junction bases not matched to a gene: 3. Germline CDR1 reads LGHNA; CDR2 reads YSLEER. Sequenced by immunoSEQ multiplex PCR; TCRdb stores in-frame clones only, minus some. The table includes hundreds of thousands of clones, about 90% detected once. The sample was also reused in another study, on human thymus T cells. That investigation notes: Serving as donors were healthy Finnish infants, each of whom was having open corrective surgery for congenital heart defects. V and J genes seemed to be used with bias in thymic and blood repertoires. Reports from related research described highly overlapping thymic repertoires among unrelated individuals.

This chain joins TRBV4-3 and TRBJ2-2; 9 nucleotides line up with TRBD1. Sequenced input: thymocytes. The receptor's source is a boy younger than two with a congenital heart defect. The CDR3 DNA sequence: TGCGCCAGCAGCCAAGGGGACAGGGTGGACACCGGGGAGCTGTTTTTT. Protein product: CASSQGDRVDTGELFF.